This is a list of T cell receptor beta chains from one sample in a study of shared clonotypes between healthy human individuals. Libraries were prepared by immunoSEQ multiplex PCR; TCRdb keeps only in-frame clonotypes and omits some of them. The repertoire consists of more than 400,000 clones, with 81% occurring once and the leading ten covering roughly an eighth. Material: PBMCs. These receptors all come from a woman aged 40 to 49 in good health. Some clones in this sample may be carry-over from other donors' samples. Both conserved end residues are part of each CDR3. Each record gives: J gene, V gene, clone size, D gene, CDR3 protein, CDR3 DNA. The D gene is left open where the match is weak. Where a row states a size, it is once, few, many or the class of an expanded clone; other rows omit it.

>TRBJ1-1|TRBV6-6|-|-
CASSSGGGTEAFF
TGTGCCAGCAGTTCCGGTGGCGGGACTGAAGCTTTCTTT
>TRBJ2-7|TRBV28|-|TRBD2
CASSLAGGPSNEQYF
TGTGCCAGCAGTCTAGCGGGAGGGCCTTCCAACGAGCAGTACTTC
>TRBJ1-1|TRBV11-2|-|-
CASSLVTTNTEAFF
TGTGCCAGCAGCTTAGTGACCACCAACACTGAAGCTTTCTTT
>TRBJ2-2|TRBV9|-|TRBD2
CASSPRLAENTGELFF
TGTGCCAGCAGCCCAAGACTAGCGGAGAACACCGGGGAGCTGTTTTTT
>TRBJ2-7|TRBV4-2|-|-
CASSQDPQAPSYEQYF
TGTGCCAGCAGCCAAGATCCCCAGGCGCCATCCTACGAGCAGTACTTC
>TRBJ2-3|TRBV2|-|-
CASSKITRGTQYF
TGTGCCAGCAGTAAGATAACCAGGGGTACGCAGTATTTT
>TRBJ2-2|TRBV2|-|TRBD2
CASSVAGRGTGELFF
TGTGCCAGCAGTGTAGCGGGGCGTGGCACCGGGGAGCTGTTTTTT
>TRBJ2-6|TRBV15|many|-
CATSLESSGANVLTF
TGTGCCACCAGCCTAGAGAGTTCTGGGGCCAACGTCCTGACTTTC
>TRBJ1-1|TRBV5-1|-|-
CASSWVGAENTEAFF
TGCGCCAGCAGCTGGGTAGGGGCGGAGAACACTGAAGCTTTCTTT
>TRBJ2-1|TRBV19|-|TRBD2
CASSTGTSNYNEQFF
TGTGCCAGTAGTACCGGGACTAGCAACTACAATGAGCAGTTCTTC
>TRBJ2-5|TRBV5-1|-|TRBD1
CASSLVPSGQGYETQYF
TGCGCCAGCAGCTTGGTCCCCTCGGGACAGGGATACGAGACCCAGTACTTC
>TRBJ2-1|TRBV11-2|-|TRBD2
CASSLKGLAGYNEQFF
TGTGCCAGCAGCCTCAAGGGACTAGCGGGATACAATGAGCAGTTCTTC
>TRBJ2-3|TRBV7-9|-|TRBD2
CASSSIAGRRDTQYF
TGTGCCAGCAGTTCAATAGCGGGAAGGCGGGATACGCAGTATTTT
>TRBJ2-1|TRBV30|-|-
CAWSGQVDSYNEQFF
TGTGCCTGGAGTGGGCAGGTTGACTCCTACAATGAGCAGTTCTTC
>TRBJ1-2|TRBV27|-|TRBD1
CASRDRIYGYTF
TGTGCCAGCAGGGACAGGATTTACGGCTACACCTTC
>TRBJ2-1|TRBV2|-|-
CASSASGNEQFF
TGTGCCAGCAGTGCCTCTGGGAATGAGCAGTTCTTC
>TRBJ2-5|TRBV27|-|-
CASRPGFGQETQYF
TGTGCCAGCAGACCGGGTTTTGGCCAAGAGACCCAGTACTTC
>TRBJ2-7|TRBV7-9|-|-
CASSPQTDGEQYF
TGTGCCAGCAGCCCGCAAACGGACGGGGAGCAGTACTTC
>TRBJ2-7|TRBV28|-|TRBD2
CASSLAGGDTYEQYF
TGTGCCAGCAGTTTAGCGGGAGGTGACACCTACGAGCAGTACTTC
>TRBJ1-1|TRBV10-3|-|-
CAITPSGGAGTEAFF
TGTGCCATCACCCCGAGTGGGGGCGCGGGGACTGAAGCTTTCTTT
>TRBJ1-3|TRBV11-2|-|TRBD1
CASSLWTGTGNTIYF
TGTGCCAGCAGCTTATGGACAGGGACTGGAAACACCATATATTTT
>TRBJ2-2|TRBV6-5|-|-
CASSPPGLSGELFF
TGTGCCAGCAGTCCACCCGGGTTGTCCGGGGAGCTGTTTTTT
>TRBJ2-7|TRBV27|-|TRBD1
CASSLWGTGPFEQYF
TGTGCCAGCAGTTTATGGGGGACAGGTCCCTTCGAGCAGTACTTC
>TRBJ2-7|TRBV5-8|-|TRBD2
CASSSQREGLLEQYF
TGTGCCAGCAGCTCCCAGCGGGAGGGCCTTCTGGAGCAGTACTTC
>TRBJ1-4|TRBV11-2|-|TRBD1
CASSFGNRGPTNEKLFF
TGTGCCAGCAGCTTTGGGAACAGGGGGCCGACTAATGAAAAACTGTTTTTT
>TRBJ1-1|TRBV27|-|-
CASSSDSNTEAFF
TGTGCCAGCAGTTCCGACTCGAACACTGAAGCTTTCTTT
>TRBJ1-2|TRBV5-4|few|-
CASSPTGEIYGYTF
TGTGCCAGCAGCCCGACAGGAGAGATCTATGGCTACACCTTC
>TRBJ2-2|TRBV11-2|-|-
CASSLDRSTGELFF
TGTGCCAGCAGCTTAGATCGCAGCACCGGGGAGCTGTTTTTT
>TRBJ1-1|TRBV5-1|-|TRBD1
CASSWDRPNTEAFF
TGCGCCAGCAGCTGGGACAGGCCGAACACTGAAGCTTTCTTT
>TRBJ2-1|TRBV28|few|-
CASSWTPPGEQFF
TGTGCCAGCAGTTGGACACCTCCGGGAGAGCAGTTCTTC
>TRBJ2-6|TRBV6-6|many|-
CASSLGSSGANVLTF
TGTGCCAGCAGTTTAGGTAGCTCTGGGGCCAACGTCCTGACTTTC
>TRBJ1-4|TRBV18|-|-
CASSPNRGRGANEKLFF
TGTGCCAGCTCACCTAACAGAGGGAGAGGGGCTAATGAAAAACTGTTTTTT
>TRBJ2-1|TRBV25-1|many|TRBD2
CASSERSGRYNEQFF
TGTGCCAGCAGTGAACGAAGCGGGAGGTACAATGAGCAGTTCTTC
>TRBJ1-1|TRBV7-2|-|-
CASRLTGPNTEAFF
TGTGCCAGCAGACTCACAGGCCCGAACACTGAAGCTTTCTTT
>TRBJ2-2|TRBV6-1|-|-
CASPAGRNPTGELFF
TGTGCCAGCCCCGCGGGACGGAATCCCACCGGGGAGCTGTTTTTT
>TRBJ1-4|TRBV18|-|TRBD1
CASSPNQGADEKLFF
TGTGCCAGCTCACCGAATCAGGGGGCGGATGAAAAACTGTTTTTT
>TRBJ2-1|TRBV29-1|-|-
CSTTPRILPYNEQFF
TGCAGCACCACCCCGAGGATTCTCCCTTACAATGAGCAGTTCTTC
>TRBJ1-1|TRBV28|few|-
CASSFGQEAFF
TGTGCCAGCAGTTTTGGTCAGGAGGCTTTCTTT
>TRBJ2-7|TRBV10-2|-|TRBD1
CASSERYTGGVNEQYF
TGCGCCAGCAGTGAACGATACACAGGGGGAGTAAACGAGCAGTACTTC
>TRBJ1-2|TRBV6-1|once|-
CASSLDGVLGYTF
TGTGCCAGCAGTTTGGACGGCGTCCTGGGCTACACCTTC
>TRBJ1-2|TRBV7-9|few|-
CASSYSLDGPYGYTF
TGTGCCAGCAGCTACAGCCTGGACGGACCCTATGGCTACACCTTC